This T cell receptor (beta chain) was observed in a study of T cells expressing NK-cell markers. As for the study in general: One of eight sequenced donors was HCMV-seronegative; the other seven were seropositive.

UMI-tagged 5'RACE template switching yielded the TCR beta cDNA. For each CDR3 protein, TCRdb gives one entry from its re-call of the 5' RACE reads, without DNA. Its table lists 120,000 to 150,000 distinct CDR3 sequences. The germline CDR1 and CDR2 sequences are SNHLY and FYNNEI. This CDR3 has 16 residues. The genes are TRBV2 and TRBJ2-1. The receptor comes from a man aged 18 to 35 in good health. The sequencing input was blood T cells: a sorted CD56 or NKG2C T cell subset, CD4+ or CD8+ T cells, or bulk PBMC T cells (not recorded which). The CDR3 loop reads CASSESGGSLNNEQFF.